This T cell receptor (beta chain) was captured by sequencing in a study of blood T cells in healthy people across ages. Then a second PCR, running roughly 7 to 11 cycles, was carried out with a sample-barcoded 5' primer and a J-beta primer mix. Each CDR3 protein gets one entry after TCRdb re-called the 5' RACE reads with MiXCR. This sample has over 1,300,000 distinct CDR3 sequences; approximately 60% occur once, and the top ten carry under 8.5%. The specimen sequenced was blood. The clonotype comes from a man between 18 and 35 years old in good health.

The CDR3 DNA reads as TGTGCCAGCAGTTTCGTCGGGACAGGATCCTACGAGCAGTACTTC. This translates into CASSFVGTGSYEQYF. V usage is TRBV28 and J usage is TRBJ2-7; 8 positions agree with TRBD1. The CDR3 length is 15 residues. The junction had 5 bases not matched to a gene; V was cut back by 3 bases and J by 1 base. Germline CDR1 reads MDHEN; CDR2 reads SYDVKM.